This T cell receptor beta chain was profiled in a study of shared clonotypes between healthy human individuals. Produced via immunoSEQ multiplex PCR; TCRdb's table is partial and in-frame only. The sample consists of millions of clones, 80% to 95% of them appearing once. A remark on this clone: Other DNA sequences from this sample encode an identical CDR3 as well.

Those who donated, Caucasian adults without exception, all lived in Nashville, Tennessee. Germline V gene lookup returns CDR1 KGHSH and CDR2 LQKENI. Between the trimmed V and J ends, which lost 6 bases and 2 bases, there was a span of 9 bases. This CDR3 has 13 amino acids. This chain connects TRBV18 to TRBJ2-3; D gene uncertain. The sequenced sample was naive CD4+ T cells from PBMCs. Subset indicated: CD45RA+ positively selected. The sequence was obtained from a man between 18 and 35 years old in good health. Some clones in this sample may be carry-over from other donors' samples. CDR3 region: CASSPRVTDTQYF. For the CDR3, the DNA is TGTGCCAGCTCCCCTCGTGTCACAGATACGCAGTATTTT. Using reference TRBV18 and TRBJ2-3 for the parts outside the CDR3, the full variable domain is NAGVMQNPRHLVRRRGQEARLRCSPMKGHSHVYWYRQLPEEGLKFMVYLQKENIIDESGMPKERFSAEFPKEGPSILRIQQVVRGDSAAYFCASSPRVTDTQYFGPGTRLTVL.